These T cell receptor beta chains were read from a single sample in a study of shared clonotypes between healthy human individuals. Produced via immunoSEQ multiplex PCR; TCRdb's table is partial and in-frame only. The sample records 780,000 or so clones, roughly 72% being singletons. The sample comprised memory CD4+ T cells sorted from blood. The receptors here all came from a woman aged 25 to 39 in good health. CDR3s include the opening cysteine and the closing phenylalanine or tryptophan. The D gene is left open where the match is weak. Where a row states a size, it is once, few, many or the class of an expanded clone; other rows omit it.

size	V	D	J	DNA	CDR3
.	TRBV15	.	TRBJ2-1	TGTGCCACCAGCGAGGGGAGTAACTCCTACAATGAGCAGTTCTTC	CATSEGSNSYNEQFF
.	TRBV6-4	.	TRBJ2-1	TGTGCCAGCAGTGACCCGAGGAGGACGTTCTTC	CASSDPRRTFF
.	TRBV28	.	TRBJ1-2	TGTGCCAGCAGTTTAGTGGCACTAGGGTATGGCTACACCTTC	CASSLVALGYGYTF
.	TRBV18	TRBD2	TRBJ2-7	TGTGCCAGCTCACTACGGACTAGCGAAAGCTCCTACGAGCAGTACTTC	CASSLRTSESSYEQYF
.	TRBV2	.	TRBJ2-4	TGTGCCAGCAGCCGAGAGGGAGCGGGCAAAAACATTCAGTACTTC	CASSREGAGKNIQYF
.	TRBV28	TRBD2	TRBJ2-1	TGTGCCAGCAGCAAAGCGGGAGGGCCCAGGGATGAGCAGTTCTTC	CASSKAGGPRDEQFF
.	TRBV5-1	.	TRBJ2-2	TGCGCCAGCAGCTTGGCCAGGGCCGGTACCGGGGAGCTGTTTTTT	CASSLARAGTGELFF
few	TRBV18	.	TRBJ1-5	TGTGCCAGCTCACCAAGGGGAGATCAGCCCCAGCATTTT	CASSPRGDQPQHF
.	TRBV11-2	.	TRBJ2-1	TGTGCCAGCAGTTATTTATCTACGTGGGAGCAGTTCTTC	CASSYLSTWEQFF
.	TRBV19	.	TRBJ2-1	TGTGCCAGTAGGTACGGGAGAAACTCCTACAATGAGCAGTTCTTC	CASRYGRNSYNEQFF